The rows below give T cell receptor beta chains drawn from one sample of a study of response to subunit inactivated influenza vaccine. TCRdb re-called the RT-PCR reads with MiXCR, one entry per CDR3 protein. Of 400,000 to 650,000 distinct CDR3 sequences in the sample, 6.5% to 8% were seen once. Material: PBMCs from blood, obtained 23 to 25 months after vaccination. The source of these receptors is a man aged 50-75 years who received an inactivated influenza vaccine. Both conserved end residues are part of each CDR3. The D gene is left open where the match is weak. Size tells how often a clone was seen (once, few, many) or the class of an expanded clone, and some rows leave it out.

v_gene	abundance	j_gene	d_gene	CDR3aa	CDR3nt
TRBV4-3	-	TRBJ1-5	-	CASSQDGGAYGNQPQHF	TGCGCCAGCAGCCAAGATGGGGGGGCTTATGGCAATCAGCCCCAGCATTTT
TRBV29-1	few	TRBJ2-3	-	CSGTSGADTQYF	TGCAGCGGAACCTCAGGGGCAGATACGCAGTATTTT
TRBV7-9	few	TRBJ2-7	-	CASSHNTGTPYEQYF	TGTGCCAGCAGCCATAATACCGGGACACCCTACGAGCAGTACTTC
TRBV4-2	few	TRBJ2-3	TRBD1	CASSQMTGTGDPADTQYF	TGTGCCAGCAGCCAAATGACCGGGACAGGGGATCCAGCAGATACGCAGTATTTT
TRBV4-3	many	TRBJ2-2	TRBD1	CASSQETGGSTGELFF	TGCGCCAGCAGCCAAGAAACAGGGGGGAGCACCGGGGAGCTGTTTTTT
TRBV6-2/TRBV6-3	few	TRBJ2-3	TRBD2	CASSGRASGSSETQYF	TGTGCCAGCAGTGGCCGCGCTAGCGGGAGCAGTGAGACGCAGTATTTT
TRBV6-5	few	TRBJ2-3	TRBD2	CASSYKGVQRGDGDTQYF	TGTGCCAGCAGTTATAAGGGAGTTCAGCGGGGGGACGGGGATACGCAGTATTTT
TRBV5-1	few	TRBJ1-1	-	CASSLEGLSEAFF	TGCGCCAGCAGCTTGGAGGGACTGTCTGAAGCTTTCTTT
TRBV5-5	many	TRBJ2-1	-	CASSLEQDASYNEQFF	TGTGCCAGCAGCTTGGAACAGGACGCCTCCTACAATGAGCAGTTCTTC
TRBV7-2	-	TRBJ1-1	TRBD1	CASSLASTGGATEAFF	TGTGCCAGCAGCTTAGCTTCCACAGGGGGTGCGACTGAAGCTTTCTTT
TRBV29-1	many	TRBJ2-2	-	CSGALSNTGELFF	TGCAGCGGGGCCCTTTCGAACACCGGGGAGCTGTTTTTT
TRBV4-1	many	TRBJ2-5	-	CASSQVGAGRETQYF	TGCGCCAGCAGCCAAGTCGGGGCAGGGAGAGAGACCCAGTACTTC
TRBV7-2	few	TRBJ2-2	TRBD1	CASLRTGVTGELFF	TGTGCCAGCCTAAGGACAGGGGTCACCGGGGAGCTGTTTTTT
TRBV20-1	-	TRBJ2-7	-	CSAIDSEKGLNDEQYF	TGCAGTGCAATAGATTCAGAGAAGGGTCTAAACGACGAGCAGTACTTC
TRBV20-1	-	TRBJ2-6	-	CSARDKAGHTGANVLTF	TGCAGTGCTAGAGATAAGGCGGGACACACTGGGGCCAACGTCCTGACTTTC
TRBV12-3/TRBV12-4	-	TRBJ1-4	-	CASSRDPDNEKLFF	TGTGCCAGCAGTCGGGACCCGGATAATGAAAAACTGTTTTTT
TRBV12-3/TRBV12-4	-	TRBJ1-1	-	CASSLRHQNTEAFF	TGTGCCAGCAGTTTAAGGCACCAGAACACTGAAGCTTTCTTT
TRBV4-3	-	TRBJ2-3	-	CASSRDRRASTDTQYF	TGCGCCAGCAGCCGAGACCGGAGGGCTAGCACAGATACGCAGTATTTT
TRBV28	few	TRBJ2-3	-	CASSRLDLPDTQYF	TGTGCCAGCAGTAGGCTAGATCTTCCAGATACGCAGTATTTT
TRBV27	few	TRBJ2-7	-	CASRPQGGISYEQYF	TGTGCCAGCCGACCCCAAGGGGGGATCTCCTACGAGCAGTACTTC
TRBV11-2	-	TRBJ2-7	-	CASSPSPYSWNYEQYF	TGTGCCAGCAGCCCCTCACCGTATTCGTGGAACTACGAGCAGTACTTC
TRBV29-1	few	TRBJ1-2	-	CSVLTANYGYTF	TGCAGCGTGCTGACAGCAAACTATGGCTACACCTTC
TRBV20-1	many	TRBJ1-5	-	CSARLGPEPRGQHF	TGCAGTGCTAGATTGGGGCCCGAACCGAGGGGCCAGCATTTT
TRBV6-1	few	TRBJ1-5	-	CASSEVGQGHQPQHF	TGTGCCAGCAGTGAGGTGGGCCAGGGTCATCAGCCCCAGCATTTT
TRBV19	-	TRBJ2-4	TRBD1	CASSVQGAQNIQYF	TGTGCCAGTAGTGTACAGGGGGCGCAAAACATTCAGTACTTC
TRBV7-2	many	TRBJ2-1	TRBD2	CASSLYGGAYNEQFF	TGTGCCAGCAGCTTATACGGGGGGGCCTACAATGAGCAGTTCTTC
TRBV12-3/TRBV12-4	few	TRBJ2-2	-	CACTGQNTGELFF	TGTGCCTGCACAGGGCAGAACACCGGGGAGCTGTTTTTT
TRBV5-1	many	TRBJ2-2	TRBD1	CASSFASGTGVTGELFF	TGCGCCAGCAGCTTTGCATCCGGGACAGGGGTCACCGGGGAGCTGTTTTTT
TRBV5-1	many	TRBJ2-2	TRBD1	CASSLRTGRNTGELFF	TGCGCCAGCAGCCTGAGGACAGGGAGAAACACCGGGGAGCTGTTTTTT
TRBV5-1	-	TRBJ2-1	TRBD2	CASSLASSGASYNEQFF	TGCGCCAGCAGCTTGGCTTCTAGCGGGGCGTCCTACAATGAGCAGTTCTTC
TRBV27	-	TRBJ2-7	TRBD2	CASSRIAGGDYEQYF	TGTGCCAGCAGTCGTATAGCGGGAGGGGACTACGAGCAGTACTTC
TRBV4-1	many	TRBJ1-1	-	CASSQEGGNTEAFF	TGCGCCAGCAGCCAAGAGGGGGGGAACACTGAAGCTTTCTTT
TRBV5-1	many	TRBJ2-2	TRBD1	CASSSLDRRNTGELFF	TGCGCCAGCAGCTCACTGGACAGGAGGAACACCGGGGAGCTGTTTTTT
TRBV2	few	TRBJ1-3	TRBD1	CASKGQSSGNTIYF	TGTGCCAGCAAGGGACAGTCCTCTGGAAACACCATATATTTT
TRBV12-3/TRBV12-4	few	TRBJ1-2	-	CASSQYSYGYTF	TGTGCCAGCAGTCAATACAGCTATGGCTACACCTTC
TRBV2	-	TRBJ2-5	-	CASRSRDLTRYF	TGTGCCAGCAGGTCCCGGGACCTGACTCGGTACTTC
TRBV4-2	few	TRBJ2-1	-	CASSQLKSGYNEQFF	TGTGCCAGCAGCCAATTGAAGAGCGGGTACAATGAGCAGTTCTTC
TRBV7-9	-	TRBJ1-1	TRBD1	CASSLLGTGQNTEAFF	TGTGCCAGCAGCTTATTAGGGACAGGGCAGAACACTGAAGCTTTCTTT
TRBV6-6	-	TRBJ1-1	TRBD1	CASSNPRQGEAFF	TGTGCCAGCAGTAACCCCAGACAGGGTGAAGCTTTCTTT
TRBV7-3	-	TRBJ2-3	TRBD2	CASSLTRVAGGRDTQYF	TGTGCCAGCAGCTTAACGAGGGTAGCGGGAGGAAGAGATACGCAGTATTTT
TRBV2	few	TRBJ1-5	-	CASRNNLGFMGNQPQHF	TGTGCCAGCAGGAATAACCTAGGGTTTATGGGCAATCAGCCCCAGCATTTT
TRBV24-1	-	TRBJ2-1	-	CATSDWAVGGRGEQFF	TGTGCCACCAGTGATTGGGCGGTCGGGGGGCGCGGTGAGCAGTTCTTC